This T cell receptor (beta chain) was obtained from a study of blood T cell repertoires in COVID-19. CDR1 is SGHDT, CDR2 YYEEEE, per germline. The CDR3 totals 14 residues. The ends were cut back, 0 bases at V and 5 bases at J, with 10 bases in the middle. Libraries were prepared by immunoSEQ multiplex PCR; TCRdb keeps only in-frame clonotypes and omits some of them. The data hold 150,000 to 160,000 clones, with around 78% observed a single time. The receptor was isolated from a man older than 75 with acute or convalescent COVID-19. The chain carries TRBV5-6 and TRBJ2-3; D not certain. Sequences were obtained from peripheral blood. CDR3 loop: CASSLVDRGDTQYF. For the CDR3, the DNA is TGTGCCAGCAGCTTGGTGGATCGAGGAGATACGCAGTATTTT.